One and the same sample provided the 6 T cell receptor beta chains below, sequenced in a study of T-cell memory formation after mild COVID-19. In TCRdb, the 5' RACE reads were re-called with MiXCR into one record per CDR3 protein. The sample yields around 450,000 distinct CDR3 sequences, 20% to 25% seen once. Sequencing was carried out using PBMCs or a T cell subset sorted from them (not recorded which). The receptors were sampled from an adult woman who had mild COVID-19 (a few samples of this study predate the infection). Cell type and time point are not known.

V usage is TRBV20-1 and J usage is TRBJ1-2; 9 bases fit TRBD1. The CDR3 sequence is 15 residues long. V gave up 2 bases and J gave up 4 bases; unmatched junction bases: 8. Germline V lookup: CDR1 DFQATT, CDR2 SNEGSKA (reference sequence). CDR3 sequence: CSARTGTGFSYGYTF. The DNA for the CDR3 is TGCAGTGCTAGAACCGGGACAGGGTTTAGCTATGGCTACACCTTC.

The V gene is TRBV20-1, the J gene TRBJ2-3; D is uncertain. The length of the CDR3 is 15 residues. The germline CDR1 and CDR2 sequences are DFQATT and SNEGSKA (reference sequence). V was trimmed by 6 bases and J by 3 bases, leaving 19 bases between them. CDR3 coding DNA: TGCAGTGCGACCCCGCTGAACTCGGGTACAGATACGCAGTATTTT. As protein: CSATPLNSGTDTQYF.

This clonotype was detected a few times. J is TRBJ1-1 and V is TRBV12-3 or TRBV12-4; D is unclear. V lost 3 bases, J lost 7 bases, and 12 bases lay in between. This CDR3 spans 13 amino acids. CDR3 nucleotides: TGTGCCAGCAGTTTTCGGACGATCGGTGAAGCTTTCTTT. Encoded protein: CASSFRTIGEAFF.

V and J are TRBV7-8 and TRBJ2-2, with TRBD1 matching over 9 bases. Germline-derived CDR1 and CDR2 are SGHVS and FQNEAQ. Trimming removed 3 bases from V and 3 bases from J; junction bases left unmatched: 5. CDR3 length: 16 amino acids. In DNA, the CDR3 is TGTGCCAGCAGCTTGAGACAGGGGGACTACACCGGGGAGCTGTTTTTT. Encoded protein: CASSLRQGDYTGELFF.

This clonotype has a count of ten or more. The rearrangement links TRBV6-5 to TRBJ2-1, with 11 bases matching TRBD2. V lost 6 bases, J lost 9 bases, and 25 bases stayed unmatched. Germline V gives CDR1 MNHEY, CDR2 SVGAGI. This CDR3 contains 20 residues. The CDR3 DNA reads TGTGCCAGCAGCCGAGACAGAACGGGAGGGACTAGCGGAGCTACCCGTGAGCAGTTCTTC. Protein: CASSRDRTGGTSGATREQFF.

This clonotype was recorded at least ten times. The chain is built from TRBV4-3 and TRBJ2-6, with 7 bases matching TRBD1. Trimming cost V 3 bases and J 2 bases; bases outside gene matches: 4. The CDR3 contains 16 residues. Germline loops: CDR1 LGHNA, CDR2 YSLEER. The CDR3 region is CASSHNTGAGANVLTF. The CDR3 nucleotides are TGCGCCAGCAGCCATAATACAGGGGCTGGGGCCAACGTCCTGACTTTC.